This TCR beta chain was observed in a study of T cells after yellow fever vaccination. Study-level background: Some fractions had low cell numbers, and these were prepared with SMART-Seq v4 Ultra Low Input. Study results and caveats: FACS-sorted repertoires might harbor abundant contaminating clonotypes from the bulk population.

With V trimmed by 3 bases and J by 0 bases, 23 bases remained unmatched. The length of the CDR3 is 20 residues. The V gene's germline CDR1 is DFQATT and CDR2 SNEGSKA (reference sequence). Each CDR3 protein gets one entry after TCRdb re-called the 5' RACE reads with MiXCR. Among some 120,000 distinct CDR3 sequences listed, approximately 7% were seen once. This clonotype was seen ten or more times. Antigen: not known. The receptor's source is a man younger than 30 who received the YFV17D yellow fever vaccine. The sample here was CD4+ T cells sorted from PBMCs, taken 10 days after the first yellow fever vaccination. V usage is TRBV20-1 and J usage is TRBJ2-7; 7 bases map to TRBD1. The CDR3 nucleotides read TGCAGTGCTAGCAAAACAGGGGCAGGAGAAAGCCGCGCCCGCTCCTACGAGCAGTACTTC. Translated, it gives CSASKTGAGESRARSYEQYF.